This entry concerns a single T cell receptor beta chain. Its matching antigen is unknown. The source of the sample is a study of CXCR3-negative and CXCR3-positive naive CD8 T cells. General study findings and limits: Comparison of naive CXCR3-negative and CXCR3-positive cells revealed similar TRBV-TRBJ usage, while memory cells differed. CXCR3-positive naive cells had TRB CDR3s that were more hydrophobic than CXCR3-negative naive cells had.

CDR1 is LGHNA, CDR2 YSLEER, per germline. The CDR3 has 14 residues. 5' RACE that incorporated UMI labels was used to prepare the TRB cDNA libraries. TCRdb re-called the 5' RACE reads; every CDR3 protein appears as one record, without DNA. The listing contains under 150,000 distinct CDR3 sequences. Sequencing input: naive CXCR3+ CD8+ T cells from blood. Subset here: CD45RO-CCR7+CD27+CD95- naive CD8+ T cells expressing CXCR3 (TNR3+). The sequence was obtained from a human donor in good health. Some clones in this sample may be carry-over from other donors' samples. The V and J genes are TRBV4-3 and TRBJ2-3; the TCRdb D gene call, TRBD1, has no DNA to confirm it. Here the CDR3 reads CASSLGGYTDTQYF.